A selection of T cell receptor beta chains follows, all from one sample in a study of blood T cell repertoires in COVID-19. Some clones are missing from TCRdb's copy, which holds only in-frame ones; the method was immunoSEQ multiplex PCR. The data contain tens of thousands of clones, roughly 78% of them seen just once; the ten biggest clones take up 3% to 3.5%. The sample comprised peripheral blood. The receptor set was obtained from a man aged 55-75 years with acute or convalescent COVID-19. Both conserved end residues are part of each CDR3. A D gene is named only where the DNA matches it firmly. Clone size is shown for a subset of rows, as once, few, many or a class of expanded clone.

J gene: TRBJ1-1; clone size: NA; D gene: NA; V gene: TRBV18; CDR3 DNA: TGTGCCAGCTCACCAGTCGGAGAAGGCGATTCTTTCTTT; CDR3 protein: CASSPVGEGDSFF
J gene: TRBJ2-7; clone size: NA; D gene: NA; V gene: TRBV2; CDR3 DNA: TGTGCCAGGGAAAGGGAAGCGGTCTCCTACGAGCAGTACTTC; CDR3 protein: CAREREAVSYEQYF
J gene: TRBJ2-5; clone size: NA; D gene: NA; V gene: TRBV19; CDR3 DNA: TGTGCCAGTAGTCTCAGGGGGGCAGAGACCCAGTACTTC; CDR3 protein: CASSLRGAETQYF
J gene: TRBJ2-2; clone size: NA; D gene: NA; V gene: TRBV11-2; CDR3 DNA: TGTGCCAGCAGCGTGACTGTAAACACCGGGGAGCTGTTTTTT; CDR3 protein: CASSVTVNTGELFF
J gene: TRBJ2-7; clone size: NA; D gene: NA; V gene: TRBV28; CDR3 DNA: TGTGCCAGCAGTTCCCAGGTATCCGGGGGAAGCTCCTACGAGCAGTACTTC; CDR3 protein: CASSSQVSGGSSYEQYF
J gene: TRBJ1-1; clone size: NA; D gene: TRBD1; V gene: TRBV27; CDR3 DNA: TGTGCCAGCAGTTCCCCCAGGGGGTCCATGAACACTGAAGCTTTCTTT; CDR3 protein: CASSSPRGSMNTEAFF
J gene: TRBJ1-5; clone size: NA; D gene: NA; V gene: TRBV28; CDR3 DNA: TGTGCCAGCAGTCTAGGTGGGGAGCAGGCGCAGCCCCAGCATTTT; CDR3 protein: CASSLGGEQAQPQHF
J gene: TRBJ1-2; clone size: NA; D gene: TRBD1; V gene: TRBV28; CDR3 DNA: TGTGCCACCCGGACAGGGGGCGCTGTCGGTGGCTACACCTTC; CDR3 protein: CATRTGGAVGGYTF
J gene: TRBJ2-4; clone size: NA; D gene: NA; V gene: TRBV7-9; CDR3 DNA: TGTGCCAGCAGCTTCACCGGAGGGGGCGCGAACATTCAGTACTTC; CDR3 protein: CASSFTGGGANIQYF
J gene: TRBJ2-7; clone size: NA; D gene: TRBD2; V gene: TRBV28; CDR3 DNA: TGTGCCAGCAGTTTTAGGGAGGGCCCCTACGAGCAGTACTTC; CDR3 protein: CASSFREGPYEQYF
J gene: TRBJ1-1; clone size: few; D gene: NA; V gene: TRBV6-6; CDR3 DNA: TGTGCCAGCAGTTACCCCTCCGCGGGGATGAACACTGAAGCTTTCTTT; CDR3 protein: CASSYPSAGMNTEAFF
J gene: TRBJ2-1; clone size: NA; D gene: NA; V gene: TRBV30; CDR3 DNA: TGTGCCTGGAGAAATCCAGGGAGGAGTGGGGATGAGCAGTTCTTC; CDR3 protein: CAWRNPGRSGDEQFF
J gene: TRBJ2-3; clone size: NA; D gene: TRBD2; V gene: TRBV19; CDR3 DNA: TGTGCCAGTAGTATGGGACTAGCGGGAGCAGATACGCAGTATTTT; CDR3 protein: CASSMGLAGADTQYF
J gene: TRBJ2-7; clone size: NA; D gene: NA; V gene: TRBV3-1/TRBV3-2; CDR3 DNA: TGTGCCAGCAGCCAAGCGGGAGCAACCGAGCAGTACTTC; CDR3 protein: CASSQAGATEQYF
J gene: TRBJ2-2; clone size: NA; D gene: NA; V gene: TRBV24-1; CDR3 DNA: TGTGCCACCAGTGATTTAGGGTCGGGGTTTGGCACCGGGGAGCTGTTTTTT; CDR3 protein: CATSDLGSGFGTGELFF
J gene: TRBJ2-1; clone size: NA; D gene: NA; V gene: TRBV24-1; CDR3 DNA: TGTGCCACCAGTGATTTTCCAGGGGATGAGCAGTTCTTC; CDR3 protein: CATSDFPGDEQFF
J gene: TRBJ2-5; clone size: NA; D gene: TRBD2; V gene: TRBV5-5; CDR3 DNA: TGTGCCAGCACCCCGTACGGGGGGTACCAAGAGACCCAGTACTTC; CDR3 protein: CASTPYGGYQETQYF
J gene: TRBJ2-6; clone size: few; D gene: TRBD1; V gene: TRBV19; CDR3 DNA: TGTGCCAGTATGACAGGGTGGGCCAACGTCCTGACTTTC; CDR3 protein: CASMTGWANVLTF
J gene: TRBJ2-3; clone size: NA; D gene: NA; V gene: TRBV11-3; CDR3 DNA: TGTGCCAGCAGCCAGGGATGGGCAGATACGCAGTATTTT; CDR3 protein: CASSQGWADTQYF
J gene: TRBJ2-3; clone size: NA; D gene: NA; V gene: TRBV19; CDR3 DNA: TGTGCCAGTAGAGCCACGTCGGCAGATACGCAGTATTTT; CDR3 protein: CASRATSADTQYF
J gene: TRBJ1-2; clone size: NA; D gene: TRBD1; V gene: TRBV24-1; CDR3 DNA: TGTGCCACCAGTGATTCAATCCGGACAGGGAAAGACTATGGCTACACCTTC; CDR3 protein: CATSDSIRTGKDYGYTF
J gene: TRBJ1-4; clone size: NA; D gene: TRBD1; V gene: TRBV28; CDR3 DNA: TGTGCCAGCAGTTCTCCGGGACAGGGAGGTGAAAAACTGTTTTTT; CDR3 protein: CASSSPGQGGEKLFF
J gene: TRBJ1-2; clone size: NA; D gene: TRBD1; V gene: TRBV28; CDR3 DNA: TGTGCCAGCAGTCTTGGACAGGCGCTATTCTATGGCTACACCTTC; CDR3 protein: CASSLGQALFYGYTF
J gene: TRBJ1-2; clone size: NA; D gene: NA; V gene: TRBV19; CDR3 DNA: TGTGCCAGTAGTATAGGTGGAGATGGCTACACCTTC; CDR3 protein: CASSIGGDGYTF
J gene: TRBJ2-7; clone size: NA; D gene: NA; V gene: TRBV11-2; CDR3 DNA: TGTGCCAGCAGTCATTTGGGAGGCGAGCAGTACTTC; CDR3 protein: CASSHLGGEQYF
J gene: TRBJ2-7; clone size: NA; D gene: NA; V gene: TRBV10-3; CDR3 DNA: TGTGCCATCAGTGAGTCCGAGACTCTGTCCTACGAGCAGTACTTC; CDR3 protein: CAISESETLSYEQYF
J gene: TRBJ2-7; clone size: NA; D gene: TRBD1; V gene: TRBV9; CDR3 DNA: TGTGCCAGCAGCGCCGGGACAGGGCGATACGAGCAGTACTTC; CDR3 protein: CASSAGTGRYEQYF
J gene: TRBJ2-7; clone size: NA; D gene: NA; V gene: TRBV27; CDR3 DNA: TGTGCCAGCAGTACCGCCGGGACACATTTAGAGCCCGACTTC; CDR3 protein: CASSTAGTHLEPDF
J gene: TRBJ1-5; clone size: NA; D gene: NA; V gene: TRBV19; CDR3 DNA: TGTGCCAGTAGCGGACTGTCTAGCAATCAGCCCCAGCATTTT; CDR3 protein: CASSGLSSNQPQHF
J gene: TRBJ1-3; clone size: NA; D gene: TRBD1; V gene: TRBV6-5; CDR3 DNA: TGTGCCAGCAGGTGGACAGGAGGAAACACCATATATTTT; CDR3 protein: CASRWTGGNTIYF
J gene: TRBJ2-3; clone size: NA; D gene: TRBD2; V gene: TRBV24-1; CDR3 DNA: TGTGCCACCAGTGATTCCCTAGCGGATTACACAGATACGCAGTATTTT; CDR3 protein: CATSDSLADYTDTQYF
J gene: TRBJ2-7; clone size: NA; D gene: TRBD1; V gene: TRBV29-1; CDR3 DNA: TGCAGCGTTGAACCTCCGGGACAGCCCTACGAGCAGTACTTC; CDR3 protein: CSVEPPGQPYEQYF
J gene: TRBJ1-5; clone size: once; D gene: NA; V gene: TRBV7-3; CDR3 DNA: TGTGCCGGCAGCGAAAACAAAAATCAGCCCCAGCATTTT; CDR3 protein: CAGSENKNQPQHF
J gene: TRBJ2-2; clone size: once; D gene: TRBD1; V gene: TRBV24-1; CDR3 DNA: TGTGCCACCAGTGATCCGCCGGGACAGGGATCGAACACCGGGGAGCTGTTTTTT; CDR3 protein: CATSDPPGQGSNTGELFF
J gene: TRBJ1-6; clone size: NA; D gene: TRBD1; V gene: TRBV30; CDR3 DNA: TGTGCCTGGAGCGCCACAGGGGGGAATTCACCCCTCCACTTT; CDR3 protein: CAWSATGGNSPLHF
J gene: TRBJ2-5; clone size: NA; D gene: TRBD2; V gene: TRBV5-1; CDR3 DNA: TGCGCCAGCACCACTAGCGGGAGGGACGAGACCCAGTACTTC; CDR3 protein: CASTTSGRDETQYF
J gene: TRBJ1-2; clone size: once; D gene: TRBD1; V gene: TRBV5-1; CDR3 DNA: TGCGCCAGCAGCGAACCCGGGACAGGGCTCAACTATGGCTACACCTTC; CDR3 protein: CASSEPGTGLNYGYTF
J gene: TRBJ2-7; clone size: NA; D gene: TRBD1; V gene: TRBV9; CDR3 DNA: TGTGCCAGCAGCCCCCAGGGGGTACAGGGATACGAGCAGTACTTC; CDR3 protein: CASSPQGVQGYEQYF
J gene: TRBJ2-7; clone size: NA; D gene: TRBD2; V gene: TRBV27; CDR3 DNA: TGTGCCAGCAGGCCCGCGGGAGCCCCCGACGAGCAGTACTTC; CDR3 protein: CASRPAGAPDEQYF
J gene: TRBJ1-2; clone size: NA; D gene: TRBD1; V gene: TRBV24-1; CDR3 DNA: TGTGCCACCAGTGATGAGGGACAGGGTAGTGGCTACACCTTC; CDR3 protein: CATSDEGQGSGYTF
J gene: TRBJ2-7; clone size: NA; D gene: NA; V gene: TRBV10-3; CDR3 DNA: TGTGCCATCAGCGGAGGGACCGTTGAGGGGTACGAGCAGTACTTC; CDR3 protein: CAISGGTVEGYEQYF
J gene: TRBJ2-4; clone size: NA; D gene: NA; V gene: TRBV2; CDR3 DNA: TGTGCCAGCAGTGAAGAAGTCGGGGGGCGGGACAAAAACATTCAGTACTTC; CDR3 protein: CASSEEVGGRDKNIQYF
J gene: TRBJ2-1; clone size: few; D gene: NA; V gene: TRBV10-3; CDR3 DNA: TGTGCCATCAGTGAGTCGGGGGGAATGGATGAGCAGTTCTTC; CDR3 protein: CAISESGGMDEQFF
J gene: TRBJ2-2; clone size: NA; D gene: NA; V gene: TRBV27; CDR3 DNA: TGTGCCAGCAGAGACAGGTCCCTTATGGGGGAGCTGTTTTTT; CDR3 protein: CASRDRSLMGELFF
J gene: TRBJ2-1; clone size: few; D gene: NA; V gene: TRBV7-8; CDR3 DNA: TGTGCCAGCAGCTTAATAGCGGACCTTTACAATGAGCAGTTCTTC; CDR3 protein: CASSLIADLYNEQFF
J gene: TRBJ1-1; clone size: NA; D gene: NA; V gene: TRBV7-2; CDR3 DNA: TGTGCCAGCAGTCCCAGGTCAGTGAACACTGAAGCTTTCTTT; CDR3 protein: CASSPRSVNTEAFF
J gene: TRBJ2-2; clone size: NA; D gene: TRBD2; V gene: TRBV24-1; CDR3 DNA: TGTGCCACCAGTGACCCCCAGGGACTAGCGGGAGGGGTCACCGGGGAGCTGTTTTTT; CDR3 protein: CATSDPQGLAGGVTGELFF
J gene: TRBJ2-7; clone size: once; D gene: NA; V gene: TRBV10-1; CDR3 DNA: TGCGCCAGCAGTGGGGGACTCACCTACGAGCAGTACTTC; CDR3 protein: CASSGGLTYEQYF